In this sample, the clone carrying this T cell receptor (beta chain) turned up many times. What it binds is not known. The V and J ends lost 5 bases and 7 bases respectively, with 9 bases between them. The CDR3 extends over 12 amino acids. The germline gives CDR1 MNHNS, CDR2 SASEGT. MiXCR, run by TCRdb on the 5' RACE reads, gives a single entry per CDR3 protein. The table includes 5,000 to 6,000 distinct CDR3 sequences, around 7.1% detected once. This sample stems from a study of spatial heterogeneity in lung cancer. As for the study in general: There were consistently more beta-chain sequences detected than alpha-chain sequences. Counts of TCR transcripts in tumor regions correlated strongly with a matched bulk RNA-seq T cell module score. Study-level results: Tumor mutation count correlated with how many alpha and beta TCRs expanded intratumorally.

The time point denotes: sample taken at primary tumor resection. The donor population consisted of about 75 patients with untreated, early-stage non-small cell lung cancer. The starting material was lung tumor tissue, obtained at surgery. The TCR sequence derives from a male donor with early-stage non-small cell lung cancer. V gene TRBV6-1 combines with J gene TRBJ2-1; maybe TRBD2 (5 bases). CDR3 nucleotides: TGTGCCAGCAGTTGGGAGCGAAATGAGCAGTTCTTC. This translates into CASSWERNEQFF.